This T cell receptor (beta chain) derives from a study of TIL therapy for anti-PD-1-resistant metastatic lung cancer. Study background: Patients then received nivolumab; progressors got lymphodepletion, TIL and IL-2. Patients had a median age of 54 years (range about 35-75). Tumors carried a median about 1.6 non-synonymous mutations per megabase.

Time point described: pre-treatment sample, taken before nivolumab and TIL therapy. Patients were adults with stage 4 NSCLC. From germline, CDR1 is SGHNT and CDR2 YENEEA. With V trimmed by 2 bases and J by 6 bases, 6 bases remained unmatched. This CDR3 comprises 15 residues. The libraries were made with immunoSEQ v3. Method: immunoSEQ multiplex PCR; TCRdb's copy keeps in-frame clones and lacks some. Among about 43,000 clones listed, roughly 78% were seen once. This clonotype originated in an older man with non-small cell lung cancer. The chain employs TRBV11-3 and TRBJ1-4; 7 nucleotides line up with TRBD1. Sequences were derived from blood, sampled at baseline. The CDR3 is CASSLLKGGYEKLFF. The CDR3 DNA reads as TGTGCCAGCAGCTTACTTAAAGGGGGCTATGAAAAACTGTTTTTT.